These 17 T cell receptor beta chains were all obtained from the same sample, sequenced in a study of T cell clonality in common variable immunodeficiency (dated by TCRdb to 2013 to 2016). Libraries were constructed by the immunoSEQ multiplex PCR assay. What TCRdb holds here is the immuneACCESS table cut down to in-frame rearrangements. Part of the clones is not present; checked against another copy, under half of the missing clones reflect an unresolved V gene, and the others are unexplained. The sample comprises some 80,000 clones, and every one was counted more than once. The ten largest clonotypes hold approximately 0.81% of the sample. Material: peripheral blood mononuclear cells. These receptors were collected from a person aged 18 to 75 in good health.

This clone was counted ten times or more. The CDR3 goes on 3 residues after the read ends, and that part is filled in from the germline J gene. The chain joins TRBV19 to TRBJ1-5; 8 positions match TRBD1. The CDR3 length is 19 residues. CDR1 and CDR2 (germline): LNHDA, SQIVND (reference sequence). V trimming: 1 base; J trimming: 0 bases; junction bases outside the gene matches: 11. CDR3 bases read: TGTGCCAGTAGTATAGCTCTGGGACAGGCTGCCTATAGCAATCAGCCC. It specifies CASSIALGQAAYSNQP. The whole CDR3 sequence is CASSIALGQAAYSNQPQHF.

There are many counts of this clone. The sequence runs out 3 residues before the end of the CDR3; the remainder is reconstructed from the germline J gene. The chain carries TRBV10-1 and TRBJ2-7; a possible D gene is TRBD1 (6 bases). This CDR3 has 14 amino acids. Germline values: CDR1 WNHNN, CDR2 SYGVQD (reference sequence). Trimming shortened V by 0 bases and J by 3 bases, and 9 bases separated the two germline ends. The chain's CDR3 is CASSESGQIYEQYF. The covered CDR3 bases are TGCGCCAGCAGTGAGTCAGGACAGATCTACGAG.

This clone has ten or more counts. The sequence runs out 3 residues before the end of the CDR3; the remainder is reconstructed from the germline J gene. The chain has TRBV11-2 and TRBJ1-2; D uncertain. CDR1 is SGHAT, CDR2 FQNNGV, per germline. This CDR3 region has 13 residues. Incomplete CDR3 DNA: TGTGCCAGCAGCAGAAGTGGCGGGTTCGGC. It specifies CASSRSGGFG. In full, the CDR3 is CASSRSGGFGYTF.

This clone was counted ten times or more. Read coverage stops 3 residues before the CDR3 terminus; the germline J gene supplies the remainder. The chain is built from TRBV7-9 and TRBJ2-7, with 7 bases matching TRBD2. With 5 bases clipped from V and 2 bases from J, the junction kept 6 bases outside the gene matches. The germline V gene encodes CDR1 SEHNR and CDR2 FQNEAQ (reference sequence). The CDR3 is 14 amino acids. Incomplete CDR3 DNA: TGTGCCAGCAGCCCCGCTAGCGGCCCCTACGAG. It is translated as CASSPASGPYE. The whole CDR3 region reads CASSPASGPYEQYF.

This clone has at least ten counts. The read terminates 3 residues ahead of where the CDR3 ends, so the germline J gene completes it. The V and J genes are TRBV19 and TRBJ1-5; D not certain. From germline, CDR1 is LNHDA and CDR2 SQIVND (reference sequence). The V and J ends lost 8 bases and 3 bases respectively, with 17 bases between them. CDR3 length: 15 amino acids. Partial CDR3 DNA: TGTGCCAGTCCCGGGCGGGGATCCATCAATCAGCCC. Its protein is CASPGRGSINQP. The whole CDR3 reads CASPGRGSINQPQHF.

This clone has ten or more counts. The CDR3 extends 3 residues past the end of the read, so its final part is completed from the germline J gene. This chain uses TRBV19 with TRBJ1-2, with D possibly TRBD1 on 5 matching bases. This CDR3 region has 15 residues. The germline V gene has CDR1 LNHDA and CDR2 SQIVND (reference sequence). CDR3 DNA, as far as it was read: TGTGCCAGTAGTATGGGTTCAGGGCGCCGCGGCGGC. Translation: CASSMGSGRRGG. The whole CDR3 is CASSMGSGRRGGYTF.

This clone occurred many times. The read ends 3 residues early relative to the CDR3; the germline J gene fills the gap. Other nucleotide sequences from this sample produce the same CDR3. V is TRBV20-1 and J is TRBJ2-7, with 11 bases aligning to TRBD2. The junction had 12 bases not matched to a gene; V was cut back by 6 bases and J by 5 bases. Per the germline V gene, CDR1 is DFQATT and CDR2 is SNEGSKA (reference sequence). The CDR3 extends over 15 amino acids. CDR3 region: CSAPGRLAGYDEQYF. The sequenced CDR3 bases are TGCAGTGCCCCCGGCAGACTAGCGGGATACGACGAG.

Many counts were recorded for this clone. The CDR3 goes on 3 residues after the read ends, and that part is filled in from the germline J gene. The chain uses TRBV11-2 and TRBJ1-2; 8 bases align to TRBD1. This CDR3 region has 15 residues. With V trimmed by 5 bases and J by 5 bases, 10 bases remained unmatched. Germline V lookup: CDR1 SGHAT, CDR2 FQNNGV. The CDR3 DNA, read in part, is TGTGCCAGCAGCGGACAGGGCGTCCCGTTTTATGGC. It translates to CASSGQGVPFYG. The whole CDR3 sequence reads CASSGQGVPFYGYTF.

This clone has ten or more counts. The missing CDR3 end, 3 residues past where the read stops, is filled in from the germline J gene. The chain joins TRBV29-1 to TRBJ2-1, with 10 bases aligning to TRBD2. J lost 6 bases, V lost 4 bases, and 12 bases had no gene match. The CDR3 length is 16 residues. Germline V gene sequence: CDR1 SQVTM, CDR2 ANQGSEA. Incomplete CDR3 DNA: TGCAGCGTTGTCAGGGGTAGCGGGAGGTTTCGCAATGAG. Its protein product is CSVVRGSGRFRNE. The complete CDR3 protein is CSVVRGSGRFRNEQFF.

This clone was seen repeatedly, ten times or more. CDR3 bases read: TGTGCCAGCTCACCACAGGGGGCAAGGGAAGCTCAGCCC. Encoded protein: CASSPQGAREAQP. The CDR3 in full is CASSPQGAREAQPQHF. This chain uses TRBV18 with TRBJ1-5; 7 bases line up with TRBD1. The read stops 3 residues short of the end of the CDR3; the missing end is completed from the germline J gene. The junction had 9 bases not matched to a gene; V was cut back by 1 base and J by 6 bases. The CDR3 is made up of 16 amino acids. Germline V lookup: CDR1 KGHSH, CDR2 LQKENI.

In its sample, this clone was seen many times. The sequenced CDR3 bases are TGCAGTGCCCCAGGATTCACCGGGGAG. This codes for CSAPGFTGE. The whole CDR3 is CSAPGFTGELFF. The V and J genes are TRBV20-1 and TRBJ2-2; D gene uncertain. The sequenced fragment ends 3 residues before the CDR3 boundary, so the rest is inferred from the germline J gene. Germline V gene lookup returns CDR1 DFQATT and CDR2 SNEGSKA (reference sequence). Trimming cost V 6 bases and J 4 bases, with 9 bases left between them. This CDR3 is 12 amino acids long.

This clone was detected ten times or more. The CDR3 here is CAWSSHGAETQYF. CDR3 DNA (partial): TGTGCCTGGAGTTCGCATGGGGCGGAGACC. J is TRBJ2-5 and V is TRBV30; D may be TRBD1 (5 bases). The CDR3 end falls 3 residues outside the read, so it is completed with the germline J gene. CDR1 GTSNPN and CDR2 SVGIG come from the germline V gene (reference sequence). This CDR3 is built from 13 residues. Trimming removed 2 bases from V and 5 bases from J, with 12 bases in between.

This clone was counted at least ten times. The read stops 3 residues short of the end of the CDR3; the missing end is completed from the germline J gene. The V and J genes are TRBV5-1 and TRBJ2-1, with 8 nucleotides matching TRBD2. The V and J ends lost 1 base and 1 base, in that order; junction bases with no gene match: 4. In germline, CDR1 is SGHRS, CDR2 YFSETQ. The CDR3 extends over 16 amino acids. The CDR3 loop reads CASSLTSGSSYNEQFF. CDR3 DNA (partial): TGCGCCAGCAGCTTGACTAGCGGCTCTTCCTACAATGAG.

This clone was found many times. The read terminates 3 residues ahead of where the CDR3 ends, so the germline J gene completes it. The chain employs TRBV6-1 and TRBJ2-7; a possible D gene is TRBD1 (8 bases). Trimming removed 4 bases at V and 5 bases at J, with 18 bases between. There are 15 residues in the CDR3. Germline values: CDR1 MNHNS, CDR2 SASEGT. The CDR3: CASSATGGRADEQYF. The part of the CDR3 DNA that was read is TGTGCCAGCAGTGCCACAGGGGGGAGGGCCGACGAG.

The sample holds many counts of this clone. The CDR3 reads CASSLEDSYEQYF. Partial CDR3 DNA: TGTGCCAGCAGCTTAGAAGACAGCTACGAG. V is TRBV7-6 and J is TRBJ2-7, with D perhaps TRBD1 (5 bases). The read is 3 residues too short to cover the CDR3 end, so that end is filled in from the germline J gene. V dropped 1 base and J dropped 3 bases, with 7 bases sitting between them. The V gene's germline CDR1 is SGHVS and CDR2 FNYEAQ. The CDR3 spans 13 residues.

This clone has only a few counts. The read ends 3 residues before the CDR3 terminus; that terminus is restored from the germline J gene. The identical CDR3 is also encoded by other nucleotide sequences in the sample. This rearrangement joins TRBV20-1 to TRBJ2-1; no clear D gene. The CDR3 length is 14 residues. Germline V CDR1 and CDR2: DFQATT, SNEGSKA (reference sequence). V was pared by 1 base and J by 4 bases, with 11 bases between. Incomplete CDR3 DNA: TGCAGTGCTAGAGGACTGGCGGTTTACAATGAG. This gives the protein CSARGLAVYNE. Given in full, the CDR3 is CSARGLAVYNEQFF.

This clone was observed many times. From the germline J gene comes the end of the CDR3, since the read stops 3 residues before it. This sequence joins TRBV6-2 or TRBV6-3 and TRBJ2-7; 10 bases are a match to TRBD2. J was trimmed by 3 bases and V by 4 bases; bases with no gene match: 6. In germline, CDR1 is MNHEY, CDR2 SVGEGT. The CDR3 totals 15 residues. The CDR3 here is CASSLGTSAIYEQYF. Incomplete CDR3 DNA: TGTGCCAGCAGTTTAGGGACTAGCGCAATCTACGAG.